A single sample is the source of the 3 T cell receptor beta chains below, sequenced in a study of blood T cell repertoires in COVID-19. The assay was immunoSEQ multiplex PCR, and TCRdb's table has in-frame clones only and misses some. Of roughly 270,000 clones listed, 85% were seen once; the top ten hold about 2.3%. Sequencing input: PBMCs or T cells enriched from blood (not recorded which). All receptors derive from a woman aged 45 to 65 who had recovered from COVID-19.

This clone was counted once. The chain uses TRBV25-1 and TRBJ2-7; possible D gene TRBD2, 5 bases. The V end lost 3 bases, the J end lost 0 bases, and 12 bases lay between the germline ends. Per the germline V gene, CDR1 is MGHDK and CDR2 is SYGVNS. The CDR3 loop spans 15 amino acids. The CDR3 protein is CASSDPSGDSYEQYF. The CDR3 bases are TGTGCCAGCAGTGATCCGAGCGGAGACTCCTACGAGCAGTACTTC.

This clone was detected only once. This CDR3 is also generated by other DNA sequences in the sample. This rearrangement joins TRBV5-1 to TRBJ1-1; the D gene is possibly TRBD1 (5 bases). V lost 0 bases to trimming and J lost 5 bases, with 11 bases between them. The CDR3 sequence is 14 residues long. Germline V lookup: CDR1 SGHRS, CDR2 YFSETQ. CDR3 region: CASSLGQGGTEAFF. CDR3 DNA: TGCGCCAGCAGCTTGGGGCAGGGTGGTACTGAAGCTTTCTTT.

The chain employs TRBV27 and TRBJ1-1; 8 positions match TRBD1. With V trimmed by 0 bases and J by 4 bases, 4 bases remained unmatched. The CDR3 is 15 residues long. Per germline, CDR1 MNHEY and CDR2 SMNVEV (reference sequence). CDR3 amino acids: CASSLSIDRGTEAFF. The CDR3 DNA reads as TGTGCCAGCAGTTTATCAATCGACAGGGGCACTGAAGCTTTCTTT.